This section outlines one T cell receptor (beta chain) sequence together with its context. This entry comes from a study of response to subunit inactivated influenza vaccine. TCRdb ran MiXCR on the RT-PCR reads and lists one entry per CDR3 protein. The sample shows about 540,000 distinct CDR3 sequences, roughly 23% of them seen only once. V trimming: 7 bases; J trimming: 8 bases; junction bases outside the gene matches: 13. The germline V gene encodes CDR1 SGHVS and CDR2 FQNEAQ. The CDR3 has 15 amino acids. These sequences were also reported in another study, on T cells expressing NK-cell markers. That report notes: The TCR beta cDNA came from 5'RACE template switching with UMIs. The CD3+CD56-NKG2C+ fraction of several donors was also led by these clonotypes.

This chain uses TRBV7-8 with TRBJ1-4; TRBD1 matches 7 bases. This receptor was identified in a man in his forties or fifties who received an inactivated influenza vaccine. The sample consisted of CD4+ T cells sorted from PBMCs, taken 11 to 12 days after vaccination. The CDR3, as DNA: TGTGCCAGCACTCTAACCGGGACAGCCGGGGAAAAACTGTTTTTT. It specifies CASTLTGTAGEKLFF.